Listed below are T cell receptor beta chains from one sample, sequenced in a study of blood T cell repertoires in COVID-19. The assay was immunoSEQ multiplex PCR, and TCRdb's table has in-frame clones only and misses some. The sample has 150,000 to 160,000 clones; roughly four fifths are singletons. Sequenced: peripheral blood. The origin of the receptors is a woman aged 55-70 years with COVID-19, enrolled during active disease. The CDR3 runs from the conserved cysteine through the conserved F or W. The D gene is left open where the match is weak. The size of a clone is reported for some rows only, either as once, few or many, or as a class for expanded clones.

v_call	d_call	clone_size	j_call	cdr3_nt	cdr3_aa
TRBV9	NA	NA	TRBJ1-1	TGTGCCAGCAGCTCGCTGGGGGGTTTTACTGAAGCTTTCTTT	CASSSLGGFTEAFF
TRBV6-6	NA	once	TRBJ1-1	TGTGCCAGCAGTAACATACAGGGTGCGGGCACTGAAGCTTTCTTT	CASSNIQGAGTEAFF
TRBV5-1	NA	NA	TRBJ2-5	TGCGCCAGCAGTTATAACCAAGAGACCCAGTACTTC	CASSYNQETQYF
TRBV5-6	TRBD1	NA	TRBJ2-3	TGTGCCAGCAGCACTCAGGACAGGTTCCTATATACGCAGTATTTT	CASSTQDRFLYTQYF
TRBV3-1/TRBV3-2	NA	NA	TRBJ1-5	TGTGCCAGCAGCCAAGCACGGGATCAGCCCCAGCATTTT	CASSQARDQPQHF
TRBV4-1	TRBD1	NA	TRBJ1-1	TGCGCCAGCAGCCCCCCTTGGGGACAGGTCGTTGAAGCTTTCTTT	CASSPPWGQVVEAFF
TRBV10-1	NA	NA	TRBJ1-3	TGCGCCAGCAGTACAGGAACGGGAAACACCATATATTTT	CASSTGTGNTIYF
TRBV5-5	TRBD1	few	TRBJ1-3	TGTGCCAGCAGCGACAGGGGGAATGGAAACACCATATATTTT	CASSDRGNGNTIYF
TRBV27	NA	few	TRBJ2-1	TGTGCCAGCAAGGGAGGCCCAAATGAGCAGTTCTTC	CASKGGPNEQFF
TRBV5-5	NA	NA	TRBJ1-2	TGTGCCAGCAGCTTGGCGGGTGAATCCTACGGCTACACCTTC	CASSLAGESYGYTF
TRBV7-2	NA	NA	TRBJ1-4	TGTGCCAGCAGCTTCCAGACTGCAACTAATGAAAAACTGTTTTTT	CASSFQTATNEKLFF
TRBV19	TRBD2	few	TRBJ2-1	TGTGCCAGTAGTTTCCCTAGCGGGAGGGACCCAAATGAGCAGTTCTTC	CASSFPSGRDPNEQFF
TRBV19	NA	NA	TRBJ1-1	TGTGCCAGTAAAGAGTTCAAGTCGCGGAACACTGAAGCTTTCTTT	CASKEFKSRNTEAFF